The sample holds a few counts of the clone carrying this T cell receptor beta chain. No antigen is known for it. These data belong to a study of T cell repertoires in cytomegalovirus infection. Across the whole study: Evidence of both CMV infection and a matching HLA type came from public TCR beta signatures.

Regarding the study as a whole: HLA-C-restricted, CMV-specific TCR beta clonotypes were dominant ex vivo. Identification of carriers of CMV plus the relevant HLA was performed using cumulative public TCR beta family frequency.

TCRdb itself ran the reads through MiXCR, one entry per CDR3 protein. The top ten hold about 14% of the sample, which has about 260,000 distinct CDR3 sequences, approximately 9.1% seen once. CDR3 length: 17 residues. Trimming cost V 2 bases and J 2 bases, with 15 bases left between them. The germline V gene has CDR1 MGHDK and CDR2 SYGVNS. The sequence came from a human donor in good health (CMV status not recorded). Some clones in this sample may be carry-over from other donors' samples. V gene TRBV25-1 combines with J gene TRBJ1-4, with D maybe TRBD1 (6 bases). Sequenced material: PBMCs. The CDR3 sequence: CASSEQQGFSTNEKLFF. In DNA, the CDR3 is TGTGCCAGCAGTGAACAACAGGGATTTTCCACTAATGAAAAACTGTTTTTT.